One and the same sample provided the 16 T cell receptor beta chains below, sequenced in a study of cytomegalovirus exposure and HLA in healthy donors. This PCR relied on a set of 60 Vbeta primers and 13 Jbeta primers. The repertoire was sequenced with immunoSEQ multiplex PCR; TCRdb's copy has only in-frame clones and lacks some. The sample has fewer than 250,000 clones; 75% to 80% are singletons. The sequenced sample consisted of PBMCs. All receptors come from a man younger than 35 in good health and CMV-seronegative.

The chain joins TRBV6-6 to TRBJ2-5; no reliable D call. The CDR3 is 15 residues long. CDR1 and CDR2 (germline): MNHNY, SVGAGI (reference sequence). Trimming pared 5 bases from V and 5 bases from J, leaving 18 bases between. The CDR3, as DNA: TGTGCCAGCAGTGCCCCTGCCGGTAGCTTGGAGACCCAGTACTTC. Its protein is CASSAPAGSLETQYF.

The rearrangement links TRBV19 to TRBJ2-1; 14 bases fit TRBD2. Unmatched junction bases numbered 1, after V lost 0 bases and J lost 6 bases. Germline CDR1 reads LNHDA; CDR2 reads SQIVND (reference sequence). CDR3 length equals 16 residues. CDR3 bases: TGTGCCAGTAGTATAGACGGGACTAGCGGGAGCAATGAGCAGTTCTTC. Encoded protein: CASSIDGTSGSNEQFF.

The chain combines TRBV5-1 with TRBJ1-1; 12 nucleotides line up with TRBD1. The V gene's germline CDR1 is SGHRS and CDR2 YFSETQ. CDR3 length: 16 residues. The V and J ends lost 3 bases and 2 bases, in that order; junction bases with no gene match: 5. The CDR3 nucleotides read TGCGCCAGCAGCTGGGGGACAGGGGGCTTTAACACTGAAGCTTTCTTT. Its translation: CASSWGTGGFNTEAFF.

This chain connects TRBV6-5 to TRBJ2-2; D gene uncertain. Germline-derived CDR1 and CDR2 are MNHEY and SVGAGI. The CDR3 has 12 residues. V was pared by 5 bases and J by 3 bases, with 4 bases between. The CDR3 protein is CASSLYTGELFF. The CDR3 coding sequence is TGTGCCAGCAGTCTTTACACCGGGGAGCTGTTTTTT.

Of note for this clone: Within the sample, other DNA sequences also encode this same CDR3. The rearrangement links TRBV2 to TRBJ2-7, with 8 bases identical to TRBD1. Germline V lookup: CDR1 SNHLY, CDR2 FYNNEI. V was pared by 3 bases and J by 4 bases, with 5 bases of the junction left unmatched. The length of the CDR3 is 14 residues. The CDR3 reads CASSDGQGAYEQYF. DNA for the CDR3: TGTGCCAGCAGTGATGGGCAGGGGGCATACGAGCAGTACTTC.

J is TRBJ2-1 and V is TRBV6-6; 8 bases line up with TRBD2. Germline V lookup: CDR1 MNHNY, CDR2 SVGAGI (reference sequence). This CDR3 contains 15 residues. J was trimmed by 4 bases and V by 5 bases; bases with no gene match: 7. Written as DNA, the CDR3 is TGTGCCAGCAGTCACCGGGGCGGGGGGTACAATGAGCAGTTCTTC. As protein: CASSHRGGGYNEQFF.

A word on this clone: This same CDR3 is encoded by further DNA sequences in the sample. In DNA form, the CDR3 reads TGTGCCAGCAGCTTAACGGGGGAGGGAAACACTGAAGCTTTCTTT. This translates into CASSLTGEGNTEAFF. This chain connects TRBV7-3 to TRBJ1-1, with D possibly being TRBD1 (5 bases). Trimming shortened V by 0 bases and J by 2 bases, and 10 bases separated the two germline ends. From germline, CDR1 is SGHTA and CDR2 FQGTGA. The CDR3 totals 15 residues.

The J gene is TRBJ2-5, the V gene TRBV7-2; D call uncertain. The CDR3 has 13 residues. Trimming cost V 1 base and J 4 bases, with 7 bases left between them. Germline values: CDR1 SGHTA, CDR2 FQGNSA. CDR3 sequence: CASSLGARETQYF. The CDR3 DNA sequence: TGTGCCAGCAGCTTAGGAGCGCGAGAGACCCAGTACTTC.

This chain uses TRBV6-6 with TRBJ1-4; TRBD1 is a possible D gene (6 bases). Germline CDR1 is MNHNY and CDR2 is SVGAGI (reference sequence). Deletions cut 6 bases from V and 10 bases from J, with 18 bases between. The CDR3 spans 14 residues. The CDR3: CASRLGALRGKLFF. The CDR3 bases are TGTGCCAGCAGATTGGGGGCTCTAAGGGGAAAACTGTTTTTT.

The genes are TRBV10-3 and TRBJ2-1; 9 bases are shared with TRBD2. The CDR3 length is 17 residues. The V gene's germline CDR1 is ENHRY and CDR2 SYGVKD. Losses at the gene ends were 0 bases for V and 5 bases for J; bases not matched to a gene: 8. Here the CDR3 DNA reads TGTGCCATCAGTGAGTCGAGGGGTAGCGGGAGAAACAATGAGCAGTTCTTC. Translating it yields CAISESRGSGRNNEQFF.

The V gene is TRBV10-3, the J gene TRBJ2-1, with TRBD2 matching 9 bases. CDR3 length equals 15 residues. Germline V gene data show CDR1 as ENHRY and CDR2 as SYGVKD. The V segment lost 2 bases and the J segment 5 bases; nucleotides outside the gene matches: 4. CDR3 sequence (DNA): TGTGCCATCAGTGAGGGCGGGGGGGCCGACAATGAGCAGTTCTTC. Its translation: CAISEGGGADNEQFF.

This chain links TRBV11-3 with TRBJ2-7; TRBD2 matches at 11 bases. V lost 1 base and J lost 3; bases outside the gene matches: 5. Germline CDR1 reads SGHNT; CDR2 reads YENEEA. There are 16 residues in the CDR3. The CDR3 DNA reads TGTGCCAGCAGCTTAGTTATAGGGACTAGCGGCTACGAGCAGTACTTC. Translation gives CASSLVIGTSGYEQYF.

A note on this clone: The germline gene is not matched at one end of the junction; a read error may be the cause. The V gene is TRBV7-7, the J gene TRBJ2-1; TRBD2 matches at 12 bases. This CDR3 is built from 15 residues. The germline V gene encodes CDR1 SSHAT and CDR2 FNYEAQ (reference sequence). The CDR3 DNA sequence: TGTGCTAGCAGCGACAGACTAGCGGGAGTTCGGGAGCAGTTCTTC. This gives the protein CASSDRLAGVREQFF.

The chain is built from TRBV15 and TRBJ1-1, with D perhaps matching TRBD1 (6 bases). The CDR3 runs to 16 residues. V shed 0 bases and J shed 4 bases, with 15 bases lying between them. CDR1 and CDR2 (germline): LNHNV, YYDKDF (reference sequence). CDR3 region: CATSRDLAGVSTEAFF. CDR3 coding DNA: TGTGCCACCAGCAGAGATTTAGCAGGGGTGAGCACTGAAGCTTTCTTT. The whole variable domain, filled in from reference TRBV15 and TRBJ1-1, reads DAMVIQNPRYQVTQFGKPVTLSCSQTLNHNVMYWYQQKSSQAPKLLFHYYDKDFNNEADTPDNFQSRRPNTSFCFLDIRSPGLGDTAMYLCATSRDLAGVSTEAFFGQGTRLTVV.

This clone was recorded once. The rearrangement joins TRBV30 to TRBJ2-1; D ambiguous. Looked up from germline, CDR1 is GTSNPN and CDR2 is SVGIG (reference sequence). V dropped 3 bases and J dropped 8 bases, with 8 bases sitting between them. The CDR3 runs to 11 residues. The CDR3 DNA is TGTGCCTGGAGCATTAGTGATGAGCAGTTCTTC. Protein: CAWSISDEQFF.

The table lists this clone with a count of one. This chain joins TRBV19 and TRBJ2-7, with 9 bases identical to TRBD2. The CDR3 extends over 17 amino acids. Germline CDR1 reads LNHDA; CDR2 reads SQIVND (reference sequence). V was clipped by 5 bases and J by 2 bases; unmatched bases: 13. The CDR3 spells CASSAGGAASGTYEQYF. CDR3 nucleotides: TGTGCCAGTAGTGCGGGGGGGGCAGCTAGCGGAACCTACGAGCAGTACTTC.